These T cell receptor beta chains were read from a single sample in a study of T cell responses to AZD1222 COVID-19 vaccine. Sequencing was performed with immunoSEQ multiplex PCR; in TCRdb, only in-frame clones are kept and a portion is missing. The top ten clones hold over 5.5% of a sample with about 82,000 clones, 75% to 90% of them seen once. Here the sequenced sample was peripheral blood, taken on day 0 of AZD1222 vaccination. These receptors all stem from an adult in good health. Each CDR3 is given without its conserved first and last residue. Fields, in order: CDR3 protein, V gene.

CDR3: ASRGQGYSPLH; V: TRBV7-2
CDR3: ASSESMRAPKL; V: TRBV10-1
CDR3: ASSVRQGGGYT; V: TRBV2
CDR3: ASGLARSGTRGDTGELF; V: TRBV12-5
CDR3: ASSLRGGATEAF; V: TRBV7-9
CDR3: ASSLSGQGLYEQY; V: TRBV27
CDR3: ASSLLGQSITYEQY; V: TRBV5-6
CDR3: ASSLRQTNYGYT; V: TRBV7-9
CDR3: ASRVDYVSYNEQF; V: TRBV6-5
CDR3: ASSSGQNTEAF; V: TRBV7-9
CDR3: ASSLEGTLDGYT; V: TRBV5-5
CDR3: ASSRSSVTGELF; V: TRBV6-2/TRBV6-3
CDR3: ASTQTSGLSGELF; V: TRBV5-4
CDR3: ASFRVSYEQY; V: TRBV6-5
CDR3: ASRNPGQGIVNYGYT; V: TRBV2
CDR3: AISTETEAF; V: TRBV10-3
CDR3: ASSYGETTDTQY; V: TRBV6-2/TRBV6-3
CDR3: ASSDAGGQDTQY; V: TRBV6-4
CDR3: SVGQGEQY; V: TRBV29-1
CDR3: ASSRRPFGNQPQH; V: TRBV27
CDR3: ASSSSLDSPLH; V: TRBV11-3
CDR3: ASSDSRMNTEAF; V: TRBV18
CDR3: ASSSAGSSTDTQY; V: TRBV11-3
CDR3: ASRGDANTGELF; V: TRBV28
CDR3: ASSLLSEPQH; V: TRBV7-9
CDR3: SAPKGPNTEAF; V: TRBV29-1
CDR3: ASSFSSAAYNEQF; V: TRBV7-3
CDR3: ASSYGQGRAVAF; V: TRBV6-5
CDR3: ASTPELGTDTQY; V: TRBV19
CDR3: ASRNLYSPLH; V: TRBV6-5
CDR3: ASSFGGVRTDTQY; V: TRBV7-2
CDR3: ASSQVPGQGDFAAF; V: TRBV3-1/TRBV3-2
CDR3: ASSHWGASGANVLT; V: TRBV14
CDR3: ASSLGQGAKQLWGYT; V: TRBV7-9
CDR3: ASSAGQYNNEQF; V: TRBV19
CDR3: ASREGQKENTIY; V: TRBV11-2
CDR3: ASSPSGLVINYGYT; V: TRBV4-1
CDR3: ASSLEAGGAEKLF; V: TRBV7-9
CDR3: ASSRTWGGYT; V: TRBV28
CDR3: ASSQEGPATTGELF; V: TRBV4-3
CDR3: ASSAQGPGQPQH; V: TRBV11-2